A single sample is the source of the 5 T cell receptor beta chains below, sequenced in a study of OX40 agonist ivuxolimab in advanced cancers. The method was immunoSEQ multiplex PCR; TCRdb's version includes in-frame clones alone and lacks a portion of them. The repertoire holds under 80,000 clones, roughly 90% seen once, with roughly 0.72% in the top ten. Source: CD4+ or CD8+ T cells sorted from blood, taken in a trial of the OX40 agonist ivuxolimab. All receptors come from an adult with an advanced solid tumor such as melanoma, head and neck, liver or kidney cancer.

V gene TRBV19 combines with J gene TRBJ2-5; 9 bases are shared with TRBD2. Matching the DNA end better, TRBJ2-7 makes the J call doubtful. The CDR3 spans 14 residues. Germline assignment: CDR1 LNHDA and CDR2 SQIVND (reference sequence). CDR3: CASSIGGRDYEQYF. The DNA of the CDR3 is TGTGCCAGTAGTATAGGCGGGAGGGACTACGAGCAGTACTTC.

The J gene is TRBJ2-1, the V gene TRBV2; TRBD1 or TRBD2 may be the D gene (5 bases each). Germline V gives CDR1 SNHLY, CDR2 FYNNEI. Trimming cost V 4 bases and J 4 bases, with 14 bases left between them. This CDR3 region has 15 residues. CDR3 coding DNA: TGTGCCAGCAGTGTCCCGGGGCAGGGATACAATGAGCAGTTCTTC. It codes for CASSVPGQGYNEQFF.

This clone was detected a few times. The chain is built from TRBV10-3 and TRBJ2-7, with TRBD2 matching 8 bases. The germline CDR1 and CDR2 sequences are ENHRY and SYGVKD. Trimming cost V 10 bases and J 4 bases; bases outside gene matches: 9. The CDR3 is made up of 13 amino acids. This chain's CDR3 is CATGAGGGYEQYF. CDR3 DNA sequence: TGTGCCACCGGGGCGGGGGGAGGTTACGAGCAGTACTTC.

J is TRBJ2-3 and V is TRBV10-3, with D maybe TRBD1 (6 bases). V was cut by 6 bases and J by 3 bases, with 10 bases left in between. There are 13 residues in the CDR3. Germline lookup yields CDR1 ENHRY and CDR2 SYGVKD. The CDR3 DNA reads as TGTGCCATCAGACAGGGCGGGACAGATACGCAGTATTTT. It codes for CAIRQGGTDTQYF.

This clone appeared a few times. The identical CDR3 is also encoded by other nucleotide sequences in the sample. The J gene is TRBJ2-1, the V gene TRBV5-1; TRBD1 or TRBD2 may be the D gene (5 bases each). The CDR3 is 15 residues long. Germline-derived CDR1 and CDR2 are SGHRS and YFSETQ. Trimming shortened V by 0 bases and J by 0 bases, and 7 bases separated the two germline ends. The CDR3 region is CASSLVGDSYNEQFF. For the CDR3, the DNA is TGCGCCAGCAGCTTGGTGGGGGACTCCTACAATGAGCAGTTCTTC.